Listed here is a single T cell receptor beta chain. This CDR3 is built from 18 residues. Germline V gene lookup returns CDR1 LNHNV and CDR2 YYDKDF (reference sequence). Trimming left V 5 bases short and J 7 bases short, with 27 bases between. This entry is derived from a study of T-cell memory formation after mild COVID-19. MiXCR, run by TCRdb on the 5' RACE reads, gives a single entry per CDR3 protein. The table includes around 500,000 distinct CDR3 sequences, approximately 18% detected once. The rearrangement links TRBV15 to TRBJ2-1, with D possibly being TRBD2 (7 bases). The sequencing input was PBMCs or a T cell subset sorted from them (not recorded which). This receptor was identified in an adult woman who had mild COVID-19 (a few samples of this study predate the infection). Cell type and time point are not known. CDR3 loop: CATSPQRVGGPSVNEQFF. In nucleotides, the CDR3 is TGTGCCACCAGCCCCCAACGGGTGGGGGGGCCTAGCGTTAATGAGCAGTTCTTC.